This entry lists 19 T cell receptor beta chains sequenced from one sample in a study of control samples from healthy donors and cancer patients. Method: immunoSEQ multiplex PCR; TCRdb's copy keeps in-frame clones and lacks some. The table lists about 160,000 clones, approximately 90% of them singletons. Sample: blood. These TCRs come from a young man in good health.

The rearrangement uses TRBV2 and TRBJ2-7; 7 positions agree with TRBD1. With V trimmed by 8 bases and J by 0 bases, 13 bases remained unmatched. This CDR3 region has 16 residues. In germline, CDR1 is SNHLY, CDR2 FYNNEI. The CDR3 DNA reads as TGTGCCAGCCTCCTTTCCGGGACAGTGAACTCCTACGAGCAGTACTTC. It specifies CASLLSGTVNSYEQYF.

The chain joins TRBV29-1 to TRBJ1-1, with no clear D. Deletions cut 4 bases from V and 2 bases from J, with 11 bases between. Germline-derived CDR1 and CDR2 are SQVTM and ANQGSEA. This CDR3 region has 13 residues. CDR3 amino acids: CSVVGLHNTEAFF. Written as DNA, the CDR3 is TGCAGCGTTGTTGGGTTACACAACACTGAAGCTTTCTTT.

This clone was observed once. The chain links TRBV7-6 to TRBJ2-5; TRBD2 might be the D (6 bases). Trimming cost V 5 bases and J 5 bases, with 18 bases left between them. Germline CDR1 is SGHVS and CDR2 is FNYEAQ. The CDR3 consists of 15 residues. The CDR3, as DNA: TGTGCCAGCAGCAAAGGAGGATCGGGGAGGGAGACCCAGTACTTC. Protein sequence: CASSKGGSGRETQYF.

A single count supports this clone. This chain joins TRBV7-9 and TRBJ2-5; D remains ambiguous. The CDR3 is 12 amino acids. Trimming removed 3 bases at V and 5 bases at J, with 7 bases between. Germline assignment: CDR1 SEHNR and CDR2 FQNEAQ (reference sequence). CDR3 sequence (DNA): TGTGCCAGCAGCTTGTCCTTCGAGACCCAGTACTTC. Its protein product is CASSLSFETQYF.

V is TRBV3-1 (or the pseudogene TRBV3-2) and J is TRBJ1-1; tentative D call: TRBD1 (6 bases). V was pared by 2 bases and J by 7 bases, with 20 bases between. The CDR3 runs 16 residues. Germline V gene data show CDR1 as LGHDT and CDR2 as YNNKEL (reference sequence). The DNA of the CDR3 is TGTGCCAGCAGCCAATCGGCAGGGGCCCCGAGTATTGAAGCTTTCTTT. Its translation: CASSQSAGAPSIEAFF.

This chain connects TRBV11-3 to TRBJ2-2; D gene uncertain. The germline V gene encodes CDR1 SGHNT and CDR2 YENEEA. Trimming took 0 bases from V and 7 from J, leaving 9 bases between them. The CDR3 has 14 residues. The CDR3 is CASSLELGIGELFF. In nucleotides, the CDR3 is TGTGCCAGCAGCTTAGAGCTGGGAATCGGGGAGCTGTTTTTT.

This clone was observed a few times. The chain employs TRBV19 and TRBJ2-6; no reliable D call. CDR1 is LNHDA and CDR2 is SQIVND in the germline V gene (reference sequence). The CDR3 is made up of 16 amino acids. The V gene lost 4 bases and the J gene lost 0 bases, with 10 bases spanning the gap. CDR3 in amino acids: CASSRSSNSGANVLTF. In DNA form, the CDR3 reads TGTGCCAGTAGTAGGTCCAGCAACTCTGGGGCCAACGTCCTGACTTTC.

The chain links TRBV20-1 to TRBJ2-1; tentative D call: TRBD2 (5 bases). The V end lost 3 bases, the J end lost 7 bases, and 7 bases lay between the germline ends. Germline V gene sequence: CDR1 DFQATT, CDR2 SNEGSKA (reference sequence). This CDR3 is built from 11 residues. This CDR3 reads CSARRRNEQFF. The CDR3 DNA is TGCAGTGCTAGGAGGAGGAATGAGCAGTTCTTC.

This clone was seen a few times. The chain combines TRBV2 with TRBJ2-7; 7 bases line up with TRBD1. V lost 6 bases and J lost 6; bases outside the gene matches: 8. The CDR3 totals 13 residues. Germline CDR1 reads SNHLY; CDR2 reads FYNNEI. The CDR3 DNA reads TGTGCCAGCAGCCGGGACAGCCCAGGCGAGCAGTACTTC. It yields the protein CASSRDSPGEQYF.

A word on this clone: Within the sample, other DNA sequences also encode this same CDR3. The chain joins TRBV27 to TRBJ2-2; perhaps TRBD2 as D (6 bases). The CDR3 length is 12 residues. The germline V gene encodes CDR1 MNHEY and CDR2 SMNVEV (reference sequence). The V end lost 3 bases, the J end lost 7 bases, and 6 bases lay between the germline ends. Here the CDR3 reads CASSLGGGELFF. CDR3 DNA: TGTGCCAGCAGTTTGGGGGGCGGGGAGCTGTTTTTT.

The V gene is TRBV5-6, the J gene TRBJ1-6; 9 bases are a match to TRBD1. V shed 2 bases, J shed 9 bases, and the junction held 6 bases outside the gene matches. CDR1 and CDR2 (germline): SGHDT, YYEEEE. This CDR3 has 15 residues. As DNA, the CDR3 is TGTGCCAGCAGCTTTGGGGACAGGGTTATTTCACCCCTCCACTTT. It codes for CASSFGDRVISPLHF.

CDR3 protein: CASSLGQNNYGYTF. The DNA of the CDR3 is TGTGCCAGCAGTCTGGGACAGAATAACTATGGCTACACCTTC. The chain employs TRBV28 and TRBJ1-2; 7 bases are a match to TRBD1. Germline CDR1 and CDR2: MDHEN and SYDVKM. V was pared by 5 bases and J by 1 base, with 4 bases of the junction left unmatched. The CDR3 covers 14 residues.

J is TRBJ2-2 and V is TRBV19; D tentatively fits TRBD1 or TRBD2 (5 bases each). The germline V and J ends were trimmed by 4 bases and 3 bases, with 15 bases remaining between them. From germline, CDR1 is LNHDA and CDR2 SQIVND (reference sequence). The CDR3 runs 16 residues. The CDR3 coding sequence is TGTGCCAGTAGTAGATTTAGGCTGGGGGACACCGGGGAGCTGTTTTTT. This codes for CASSRFRLGDTGELFF.

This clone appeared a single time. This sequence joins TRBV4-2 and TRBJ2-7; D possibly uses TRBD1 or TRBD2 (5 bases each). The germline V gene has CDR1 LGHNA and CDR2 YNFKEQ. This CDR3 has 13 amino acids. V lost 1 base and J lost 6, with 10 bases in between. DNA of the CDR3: TGTGCCAGCAGCCAAGTCGGGGCGGGCGAGCAGTACTTC. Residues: CASSQVGAGEQYF.

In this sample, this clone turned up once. The CDR3 DNA follows: TGCAGCGTGGCCCGGGACAGCAAAAACATTCAGTACTTC. It is translated as CSVARDSKNIQYF. This chain links TRBV29-1 with TRBJ2-4, with 7 positions matching TRBD1. Germline V gene lookup returns CDR1 SQVTM and CDR2 ANQGSEA. J gave up 3 bases and V 6 bases, and 5 bases lay outside the gene matches. The CDR3 runs 13 residues.

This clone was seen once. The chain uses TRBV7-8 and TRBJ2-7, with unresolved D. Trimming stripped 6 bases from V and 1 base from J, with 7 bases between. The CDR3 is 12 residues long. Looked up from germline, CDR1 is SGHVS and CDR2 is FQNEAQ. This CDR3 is CASSPPSYEQYF. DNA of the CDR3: TGTGCCAGCAGTCCCCCTTCCTACGAGCAGTACTTC.

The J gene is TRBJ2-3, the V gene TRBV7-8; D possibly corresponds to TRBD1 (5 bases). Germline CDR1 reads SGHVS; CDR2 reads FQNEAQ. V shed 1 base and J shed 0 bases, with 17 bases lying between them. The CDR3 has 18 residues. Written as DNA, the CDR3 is TGTGCCAGCAGCTTAGGCACAACAGGCGAAACTAGCACAGATACGCAGTATTTT. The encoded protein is CASSLGTTGETSTDTQYF.

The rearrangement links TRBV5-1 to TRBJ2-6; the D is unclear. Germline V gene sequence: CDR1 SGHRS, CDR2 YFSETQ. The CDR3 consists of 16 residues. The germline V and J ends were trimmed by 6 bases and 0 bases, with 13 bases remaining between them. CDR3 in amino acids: CASIQSTPSGANVLTF. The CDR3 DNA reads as TGCGCCAGCATACAGAGCACTCCCTCTGGGGCCAACGTCCTGACTTTC.

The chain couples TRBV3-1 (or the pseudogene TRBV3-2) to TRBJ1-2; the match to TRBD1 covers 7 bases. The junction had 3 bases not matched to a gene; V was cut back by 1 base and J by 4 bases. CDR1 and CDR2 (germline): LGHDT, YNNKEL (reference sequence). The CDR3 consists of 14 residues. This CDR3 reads CASSQGDRGYGYTF. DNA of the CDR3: TGTGCCAGCAGCCAAGGGGACAGAGGCTATGGCTACACCTTC.